This T cell receptor beta chain was sequenced for a study of Ad26.COV2.S vaccination and SARS-CoV-2 variants. General study findings and limits: It was vaccine recipients, not placebo recipients, who had the higher spike-specific TCR breadth.

With respect to this clone: Its antigen remains unknown.

Using immunoSEQ multiplex PCR, the repertoire was profiled, and TCRdb retains in-frame clones only, with some absent. The sample shows fewer than 800,000 clones, roughly 90% of them seen only once. V lost 3 bases and J 6 bases, leaving 13 bases between the germline ends. The V gene's germline CDR1 is SGHNT and CDR2 YYREEE (reference sequence). This CDR3 has 15 amino acids. Sample treatment: about 20 received Ad26.COV2.S at low or high dose, single or two shots; about five received placebo; per-sample allocation not given. After the first vaccine or placebo injection, samples were drawn on day 63. The sequence derives from a person between 18 and 60 years old who received the Ad26.COV2.S COVID-19 vaccine or a placebo. V gene TRBV5-4 combines with J gene TRBJ1-6, with a tentative D call TRBD1 (6 bases). Sequencing was performed on peripheral blood, taken in a trial of Ad26.COV2.S vaccine versus placebo. CDR3 sequence: CASSSNREVNSPLHF. In nucleotides, the CDR3 is TGTGCCAGCAGCTCGAACAGGGAAGTTAATTCACCCCTCCACTTT.